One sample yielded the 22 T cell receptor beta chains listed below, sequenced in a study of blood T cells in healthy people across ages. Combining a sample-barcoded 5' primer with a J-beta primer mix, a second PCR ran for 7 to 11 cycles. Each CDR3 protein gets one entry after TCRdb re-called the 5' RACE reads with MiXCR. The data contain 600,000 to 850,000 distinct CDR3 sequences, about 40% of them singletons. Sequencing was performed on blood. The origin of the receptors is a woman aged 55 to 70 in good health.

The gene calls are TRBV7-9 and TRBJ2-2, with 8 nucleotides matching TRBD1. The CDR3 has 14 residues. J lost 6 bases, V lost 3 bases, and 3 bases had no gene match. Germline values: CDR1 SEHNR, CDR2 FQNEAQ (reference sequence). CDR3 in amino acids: CASSFAGGSGELFF. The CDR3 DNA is TGTGCCAGCAGCTTTGCAGGGGGCTCCGGGGAGCTGTTTTTT.

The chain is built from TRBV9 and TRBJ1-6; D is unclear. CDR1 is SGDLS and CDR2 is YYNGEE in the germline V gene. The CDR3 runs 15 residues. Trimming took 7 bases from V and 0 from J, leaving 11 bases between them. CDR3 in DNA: TGTGCCAGCCAGCACGGGAGCTCCTATAATTCACCCCTCCACTTT. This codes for CASQHGSSYNSPLHF.

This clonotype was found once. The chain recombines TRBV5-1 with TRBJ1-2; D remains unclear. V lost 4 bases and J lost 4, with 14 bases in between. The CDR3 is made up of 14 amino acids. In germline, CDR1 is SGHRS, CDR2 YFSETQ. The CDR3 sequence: CASSPENIPYGYTF. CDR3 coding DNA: TGCGCCAGCAGCCCGGAGAACATTCCCTATGGCTACACCTTC.

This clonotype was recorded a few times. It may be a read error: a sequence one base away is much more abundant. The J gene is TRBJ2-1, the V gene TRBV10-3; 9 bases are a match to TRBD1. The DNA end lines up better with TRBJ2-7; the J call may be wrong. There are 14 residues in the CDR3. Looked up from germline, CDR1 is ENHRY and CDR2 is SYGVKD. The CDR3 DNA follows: TGTGCCATCAGGGGACAGGGCTCCTACAATGAGCAGTACTTC. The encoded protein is CAIRGQGSYNEQYF.

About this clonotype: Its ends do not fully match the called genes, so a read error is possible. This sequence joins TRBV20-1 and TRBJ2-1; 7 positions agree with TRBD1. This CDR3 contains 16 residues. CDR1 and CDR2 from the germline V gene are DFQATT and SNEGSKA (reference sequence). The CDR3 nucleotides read TGCAGTGCTAGAGATTTGACAGGGAAATCCTACAATGAGCGGTTCTTC. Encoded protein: CSARDLTGKSYNERFF.

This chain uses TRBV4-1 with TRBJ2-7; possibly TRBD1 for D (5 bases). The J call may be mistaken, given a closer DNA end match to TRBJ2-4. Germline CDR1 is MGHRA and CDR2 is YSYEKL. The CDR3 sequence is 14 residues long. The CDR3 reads CASSLQTRESIQYF. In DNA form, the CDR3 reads TGCGCCAGCAGCCTTCAGACCAGGGAAAGCATTCAGTACTTC.

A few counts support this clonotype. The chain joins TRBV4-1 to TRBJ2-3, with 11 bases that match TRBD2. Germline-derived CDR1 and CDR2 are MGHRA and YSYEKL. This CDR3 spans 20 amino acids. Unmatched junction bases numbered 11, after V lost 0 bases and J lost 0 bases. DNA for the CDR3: TGCGCCAGCAGCCAAGAGGGGGGCCTAGCGGGGGGCCGGAGCACAGATACGCAGTATTTT. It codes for CASSQEGGLAGGRSTDTQYF.

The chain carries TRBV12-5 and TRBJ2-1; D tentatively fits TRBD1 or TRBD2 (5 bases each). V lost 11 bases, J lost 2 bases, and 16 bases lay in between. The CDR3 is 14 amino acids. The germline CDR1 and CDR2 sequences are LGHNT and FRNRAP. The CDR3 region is CAPTGTPTYNEQFF. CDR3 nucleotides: TGTGCTCCGACCGGGACCCCCACCTACAATGAGCAGTTCTTC.

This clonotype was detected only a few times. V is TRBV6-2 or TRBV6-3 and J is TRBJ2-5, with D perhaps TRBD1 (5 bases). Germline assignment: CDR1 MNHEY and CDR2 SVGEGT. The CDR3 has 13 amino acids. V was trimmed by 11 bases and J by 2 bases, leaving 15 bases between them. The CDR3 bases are TGTGCCTCCAAGTTAGACAGACAAGAGACCCAGTACTTC. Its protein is CASKLDRQETQYF.

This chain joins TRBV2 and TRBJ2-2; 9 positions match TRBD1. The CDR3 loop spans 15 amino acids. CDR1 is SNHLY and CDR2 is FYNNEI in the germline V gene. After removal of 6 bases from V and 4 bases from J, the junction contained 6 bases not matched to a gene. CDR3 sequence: CASRAGTGPTGELFF. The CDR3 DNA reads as TGTGCCAGCAGGGCCGGGACAGGGCCCACCGGGGAGCTGTTTTTT.

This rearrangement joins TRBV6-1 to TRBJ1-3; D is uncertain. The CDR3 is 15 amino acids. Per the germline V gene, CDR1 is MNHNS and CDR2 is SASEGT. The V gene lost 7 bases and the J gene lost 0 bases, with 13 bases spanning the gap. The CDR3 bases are TGTGCCAGCAAAACTGATCAGAGCTCTGGAAACACCATATATTTT. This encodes CASKTDQSSGNTIYF.

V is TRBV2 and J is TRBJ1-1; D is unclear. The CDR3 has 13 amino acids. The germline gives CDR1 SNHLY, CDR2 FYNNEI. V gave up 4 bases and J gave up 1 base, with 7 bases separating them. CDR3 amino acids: CASSVEGNTEAFF. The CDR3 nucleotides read TGTGCCAGCAGTGTTGAAGGGAACACTGAAGCTTTCTTT.

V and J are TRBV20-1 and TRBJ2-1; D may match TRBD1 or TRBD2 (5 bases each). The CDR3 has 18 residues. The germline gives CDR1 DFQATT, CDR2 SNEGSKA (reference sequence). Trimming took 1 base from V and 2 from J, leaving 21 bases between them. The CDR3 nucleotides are TGCAGTGCTAGAGTTGAGGGGTTTGAGAGGTTGCCCTACAATGAGCAGTTCTTC. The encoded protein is CSARVEGFERLPYNEQFF.

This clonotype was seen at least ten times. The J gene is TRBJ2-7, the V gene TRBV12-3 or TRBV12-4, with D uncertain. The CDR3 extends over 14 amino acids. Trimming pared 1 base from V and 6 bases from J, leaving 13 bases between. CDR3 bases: TGTGCCAGCAGTTTAGGCGGCCCCGGTCGCGAGCAGTACTTC. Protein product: CASSLGGPGREQYF.

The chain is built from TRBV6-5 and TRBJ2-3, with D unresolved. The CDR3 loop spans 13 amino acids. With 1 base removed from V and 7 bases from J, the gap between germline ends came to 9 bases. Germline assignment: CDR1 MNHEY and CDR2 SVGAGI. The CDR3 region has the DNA TGTGCCAGCAGTTACTTCGACCAGAATACGCAGTATTTT. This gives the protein CASSYFDQNTQYF.

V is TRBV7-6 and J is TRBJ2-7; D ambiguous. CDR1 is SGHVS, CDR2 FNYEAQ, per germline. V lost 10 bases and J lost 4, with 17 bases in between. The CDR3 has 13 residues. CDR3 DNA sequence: TGTGCCACGACCCACAGTAGTCTTTACGAGCAGTACTTC. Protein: CATTHSSLYEQYF.

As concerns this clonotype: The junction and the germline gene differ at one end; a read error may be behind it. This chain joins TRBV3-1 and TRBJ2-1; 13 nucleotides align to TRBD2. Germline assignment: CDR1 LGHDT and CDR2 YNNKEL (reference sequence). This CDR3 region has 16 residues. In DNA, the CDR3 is TGTGCCAGCAACCAAGAGCGACTAGCGGGAGGCGATGAGCAGTTCTTC. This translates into CASNQERLAGGDEQFF.

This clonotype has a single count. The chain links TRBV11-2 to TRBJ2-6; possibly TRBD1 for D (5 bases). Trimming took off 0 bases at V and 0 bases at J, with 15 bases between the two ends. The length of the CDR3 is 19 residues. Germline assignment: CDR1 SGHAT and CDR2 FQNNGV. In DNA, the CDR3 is TGTGCCAGCAGCTTAGATGGGGCAGCGTTTAGCTCTGGGGCCAACGTCCTGACTTTC. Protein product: CASSLDGAAFSSGANVLTF. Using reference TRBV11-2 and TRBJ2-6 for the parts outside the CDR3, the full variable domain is EAGVAQSPRYKIIEKRQSVAFWCNPISGHATLYWYQQILGQGPKLLIQFQNNGVVDDSQLPKDRFSAERLKGVDSTLKIQPAKLEDSAVYLCASSLDGAAFSSGANVLTFGAGSRLTVL.

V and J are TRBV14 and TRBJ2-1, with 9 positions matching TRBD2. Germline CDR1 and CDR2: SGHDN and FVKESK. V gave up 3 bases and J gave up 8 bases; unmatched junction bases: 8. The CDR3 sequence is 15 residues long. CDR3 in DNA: TGTGCCAGCAGCCAGGGACTAGCTACTGACTATGAGCAGTTCTTC. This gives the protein CASSQGLATDYEQFF.

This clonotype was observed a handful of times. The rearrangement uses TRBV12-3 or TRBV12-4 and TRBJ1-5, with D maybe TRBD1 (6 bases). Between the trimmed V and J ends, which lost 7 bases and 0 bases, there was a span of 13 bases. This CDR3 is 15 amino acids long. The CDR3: CASTQDSYSNQPQHF. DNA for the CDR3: TGTGCCAGCACCCAGGACAGCTATAGCAATCAGCCCCAGCATTTT.

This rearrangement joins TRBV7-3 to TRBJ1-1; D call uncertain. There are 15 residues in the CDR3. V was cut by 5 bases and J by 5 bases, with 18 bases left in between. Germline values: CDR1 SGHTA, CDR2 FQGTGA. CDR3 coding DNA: TGTGCCAGCAGCACTCGCCGGTGGGTCGGGACTGAAGCTTTCTTT. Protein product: CASSTRRWVGTEAFF.

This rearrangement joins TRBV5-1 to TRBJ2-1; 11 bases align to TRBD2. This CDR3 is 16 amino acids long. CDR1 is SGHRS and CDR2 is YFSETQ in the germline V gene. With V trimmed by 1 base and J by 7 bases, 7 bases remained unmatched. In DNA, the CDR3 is TGCGCCAGCAGCTTGACTATAGCGGGAGGGCATAATGAGCAGTTCTTC. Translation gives CASSLTIAGGHNEQFF.